The 27 T cell receptor beta chains given below trace back to one sample, sequenced in a study of T cell responses to AZD1222 COVID-19 vaccine. TCRdb's table, derived via immunoSEQ multiplex PCR, lists solely in-frame clones and lacks some. Of 90,000 to 130,000 clones in the sample, more than 90% were seen once. Sequencing used peripheral blood, obtained 28 days after the second AZD1222 dose. All receptors derive from an adult who received the AZD1222 COVID-19 vaccine.

The chain has TRBV4-3 and TRBJ2-4; D is tentatively TRBD1 or TRBD2 (5 bases each). V lost 1 base to trimming and J lost 8 bases, with 15 bases between them. The CDR3 extends over 15 amino acids. The germline gives CDR1 LGHNA, CDR2 YSLEER. CDR3 protein: CASSQVTTLGDIQYF. As DNA, the CDR3 is TGCGCCAGCAGCCAAGTCACCACGTTGGGGGACATTCAGTACTTC.

The J gene is TRBJ1-5, the V gene TRBV27, with D possibly TRBD1 on 6 matching bases. CDR3 length: 15 residues. CDR1 and CDR2 (germline): MNHEY, SMNVEV (reference sequence). Trimming left V 5 bases short and J 2 bases short, with 13 bases between. The DNA of the CDR3 is TGTGCCAGCAGTAACCCAGGGGTCGGCAATCAGCCCCAGCATTTT. Amino acid sequence: CASSNPGVGNQPQHF.

V is TRBV10-3 and J is TRBJ2-3; D might be TRBD1 or TRBD2, each matching 5 bases. Germline loops: CDR1 ENHRY, CDR2 SYGVKD. The V and J ends lost 3 bases and 2 bases respectively, with 9 bases between them. There are 14 residues in the CDR3. As DNA, the CDR3 is TGTGCCATCAGTGACAGGGAGAACACAGATACGCAGTATTTT. Amino acids: CAISDRENTDTQYF.

This chain links TRBV6-5 with TRBJ1-2, with 7 bases matching TRBD1. CDR3 length equals 14 residues. Germline CDR1 MNHEY, CDR2 SVGAGI. V lost 1 base to trimming and J lost 6 bases; unmatched junction nucleotides: 5. CDR3 protein: CASSYFPTGNGYTF. The CDR3 nucleotides are TGTGCCAGCAGTTACTTCCCGACAGGGAATGGCTACACCTTC.

The chain couples TRBV18 to TRBJ2-4, with no clear D. CDR1 and CDR2 (germline): KGHSH, LQKENI. This CDR3 spans 15 amino acids. Trimming removed 1 base from V and 2 bases from J, with 9 bases in between. The CDR3 protein is CASSPQGVSKNIQYF. CDR3 in DNA: TGTGCCAGCTCACCACAGGGTGTTTCCAAAAACATTCAGTACTTC.

V gene TRBV7-8 combines with J gene TRBJ1-5; perhaps TRBD1 as D (5 bases). Germline V gene sequence: CDR1 SGHVS, CDR2 FQNEAQ. Trimming took off 2 bases at V and 0 bases at J, with 14 bases between the two ends. The CDR3 sequence is 17 residues long. CDR3 sequence reads: CASSLFIGGDSNQPQHF. DNA of the CDR3: TGTGCCAGCAGCTTATTTATCGGGGGAGATAGCAATCAGCCCCAGCATTTT.

CDR3 bases: TGCGCCAGCAGCGGTATTCCCTTTTCTGAAGCTTTCTTT. Its protein is CASSGIPFSEAFF. The gene calls are TRBV5-1 and TRBJ1-1; D is undetermined. Germline V gene sequence: CDR1 SGHRS, CDR2 YFSETQ. The germline V and J ends were trimmed by 4 bases and 6 bases, with 13 bases remaining between them. The CDR3 extends over 13 amino acids. The variable domain in full, completed from reference TRBV5-1 and TRBJ1-1, reads KAGVTQTPRYLIKTRGQQVTLSCSPISGHRSVSWYQQTPGQGLQFLFEYFSETQRNKGNFPGRFSGRQFSNSRSEMNVSTLELGDSALYLCASSGIPFSEAFFGQGTRLTVV.

The rearrangement links TRBV10-3 to TRBJ2-1; 8 nucleotides agree with TRBD1. The germline gives CDR1 ENHRY, CDR2 SYGVKD. After removal of 5 bases from V and 4 bases from J, the junction contained 7 bases not matched to a gene. CDR3 length: 15 amino acids. CDR3 loop: CAISNGQGGYNEQFF. For the CDR3, the DNA is TGTGCCATCAGTAACGGACAGGGCGGTTACAATGAGCAGTTCTTC.

This clone was observed once. The CDR3 bases are TGCGCCAGCAGCCAAGATTGGAGACAGTACAATGAGCAGTTCTTC. This codes for CASSQDWRQYNEQFF. The chain links TRBV4-1 to TRBJ2-1, with D possibly being TRBD1 (5 bases). Germline V lookup: CDR1 MGHRA, CDR2 YSYEKL. The germline V and J ends were trimmed by 0 bases and 4 bases, with 10 bases remaining between them. CDR3 length: 15 amino acids.

This chain links TRBV19 with TRBJ1-2; D is possibly TRBD1 (5 bases). Between the trimmed V and J ends, which lost 1 base and 1 base, there was a span of 7 bases. CDR3 length: 14 residues. Germline V CDR1 and CDR2: LNHDA, SQIVND (reference sequence). CDR3 residues: CASSIGGVNYGYTF. CDR3 coding DNA: TGTGCCAGTAGTATAGGGGGGGTTAACTATGGCTACACCTTC.

The chain couples TRBV4-3 to TRBJ2-7, with D maybe TRBD1 (5 bases). The CDR3 sequence is 13 residues long. Germline CDR1 LGHNA, CDR2 YSLEER. The V end was cut by 2 bases, the J end by 6 bases, with 11 bases between. The CDR3 is CASSQSGSTEQYF. The DNA of the CDR3 is TGCGCCAGCAGCCAATCAGGGTCTACCGAGCAGTACTTC.

This chain joins TRBV29-1 and TRBJ2-5, with TRBD2 identical over 10 bases. Germline CDR1 reads SQVTM; CDR2 reads ANQGSEA. This CDR3 region has 14 residues. The ends lost 6 bases at V and 2 bases at J; junction bases unmatched: 6. CDR3 coding DNA: TGCAGCGTGGGCGGACTAGCGGTTCAAGAGACCCAGTACTTC. This encodes CSVGGLAVQETQYF.

The chain employs TRBV5-4 and TRBJ1-1; 7 bases match TRBD1. Germline V gives CDR1 SGHNT, CDR2 YYREEE (reference sequence). Trimming removed 3 bases from V and 3 bases from J; junction bases left unmatched: 5. The CDR3 is 14 amino acids. CDR3 protein: CASSSQGRDTEAFF. CDR3 DNA: TGTGCCAGCAGCTCACAGGGGCGGGACACTGAAGCTTTCTTT.

The chain recombines TRBV13 with TRBJ1-5, with D hard to call. From germline, CDR1 is PRHDT and CDR2 FYEKMQ (reference sequence). V gave up 0 bases and J gave up 7 bases, with 4 bases separating them. The CDR3 is 12 amino acids. The CDR3 sequence is CASSLGYQPQHF. As DNA, the CDR3 is TGTGCCAGCAGCTTAGGATACCAGCCCCAGCATTTT. Combining the CDR3 with reference TRBV13 and TRBJ1-5 gives the whole variable domain AAGVIQSPRHLIKEKRETATLKCYPIPRHDTVYWYQQGPGQDPQFLISFYEKMQSDKGSIPDRFSAQQFSDYHSELNMSSLELGDSALYFCASSLGYQPQHFGDGTRLSIL.

The sample holds one count of this clone. This chain uses TRBV3-1 (or the pseudogene TRBV3-2) with TRBJ1-2, with D perhaps matching TRBD1 (5 bases). The CDR3 has 15 amino acids. Trimming left V 4 bases short and J 8 bases short, with 20 bases between. CDR1 is LGHDT, CDR2 YNNKEL, per germline (reference sequence). The CDR3 DNA sequence: TGTGCCAGCAGCCTCCGGGACCCCGAAATATCAGGCTACACCTTC. Translating gives CASSLRDPEISGYTF.

This chain joins TRBV6-4 and TRBJ2-3; D is possibly TRBD2 (5 bases). The CDR3 is 15 residues long. Germline loops: CDR1 MRHNA, CDR2 SNTAGT. The V end lost 7 bases, the J end lost 1 base, and 15 bases lay between the germline ends. In DNA, the CDR3 is TGTGCCAGCACCCTCGAGGCGGGCCGCACAGATACGCAGTATTTT. Translating gives CASTLEAGRTDTQYF.

The chain combines TRBV27 with TRBJ1-5; TRBD1 aligns across 10 bases. Trimming at V came to 3 bases and at J to 2 bases, leaving 1 base not matched to a gene. CDR1 and CDR2 from the germline V gene are MNHEY and SMNVEV (reference sequence). The CDR3 spans 15 residues. The CDR3 sequence: CASSFGTGGNQPQHF. The CDR3 nucleotides are TGTGCCAGCAGTTTCGGGACAGGGGGCAATCAGCCCCAGCATTTT.

The chain combines TRBV11-1 with TRBJ1-5; D possibly corresponds to TRBD1 (6 bases). Trimming left V 1 base short and J 6 bases short, with 16 bases between. The CDR3 is 16 amino acids. CDR1 is SGHAT, CDR2 FQDESV, per germline (reference sequence). The chain's CDR3 is CASSLVARGAGQPQHF. DNA of the CDR3: TGTGCCAGCAGCTTAGTAGCGCGGGGGGCAGGTCAGCCCCAGCATTTT.

The genes are TRBV27 and TRBJ1-1; D is unclear. Germline loops: CDR1 MNHEY, CDR2 SMNVEV (reference sequence). CDR3 length: 15 amino acids. The V gene lost 1 base and the J gene lost 1 base, with 10 bases spanning the gap. As DNA, the CDR3 is TGTGCCAGCAGTTTATTCTGGGGAGGGAACACTGAAGCTTTCTTT. Translated, it gives CASSLFWGGNTEAFF.

The chain recombines TRBV4-2 with TRBJ2-7; 9 bases fit TRBD2. CDR1 LGHNA and CDR2 YNFKEQ come from the germline V gene. The CDR3 runs to 16 residues. Unmatched junction bases numbered 5, after V lost 0 bases and J lost 2 bases. The DNA of the CDR3 is TGTGCCAGCAGCCAAGACGGAGCGGGGGGAACCTACGAGCAGTACTTC. As protein: CASSQDGAGGTYEQYF.

The chain links TRBV7-2 to TRBJ1-1, with D perhaps TRBD1 (6 bases). CDR3 length equals 15 residues. V was pared by 3 bases and J by 3 bases, with 14 bases between. Germline CDR1 and CDR2: SGHTA and FQGNSA. CDR3 region: CASSLTRQDYTEAFF. The CDR3 nucleotides read TGTGCCAGCAGCTTGACTCGACAGGACTACACTGAAGCTTTCTTT.

J is TRBJ1-1 and V is TRBV14; no reliable D call. The CDR3 spans 12 residues. CDR1 and CDR2 (germline): SGHDN, FVKESK. Trimming shortened V by 0 bases and J by 6 bases, and 5 bases separated the two germline ends. The CDR3 sequence: CASSQDLPEAFF. In nucleotides, the CDR3 is TGTGCCAGCAGCCAAGATCTGCCTGAAGCTTTCTTT. The full variable domain, its missing parts supplied by reference TRBV14 and TRBJ1-1, is EAGVTQFPSHSVIEKGQTVTLRCDPISGHDNLYWYRRVMGKEIKFLLHFVKESKQDESGMPNNRFLAERTGGTYSTLKVQPAELEDSGVYFCASSQDLPEAFFGQGTRLTVV.

This sequence joins TRBV7-9 and TRBJ1-4; 9 bases map to TRBD1. Germline V gives CDR1 SEHNR, CDR2 FQNEAQ (reference sequence). The CDR3 contains 15 residues. With 3 bases clipped from V and 6 bases from J, the junction kept 5 bases outside the gene matches. In DNA form, the CDR3 reads TGTGCCAGCAGCTTGACCACAGGGGGCGATGAAAAACTGTTTTTT. Its translation is CASSLTTGGDEKLFF.

The rearrangement uses TRBV4-1 and TRBJ2-4; D possibly corresponds to TRBD1 (5 bases). V shed 5 bases and J shed 6 bases, with 14 bases lying between them. Per germline, CDR1 MGHRA and CDR2 YSYEKL. The CDR3 length is 14 residues. The CDR3 region is CASSGNSQGNIQYF. In DNA, the CDR3 is TGCGCCAGCAGCGGAAACAGTCAGGGAAACATTCAGTACTTC.

The chain is built from TRBV18 and TRBJ2-2, with a tentative D call TRBD1 (5 bases). Germline V gene lookup returns CDR1 KGHSH and CDR2 LQKENI. This CDR3 comprises 16 residues. The V end was cut by 2 bases, the J end by 4 bases, with 14 bases between. CDR3 nucleotide sequence: TGTGCCAGCTCACCATGGGCAGGGCTAAGCACCGGGGAGCTGTTTTTT. This gives the protein CASSPWAGLSTGELFF.

This clone was found once. The chain carries TRBV19 and TRBJ2-1; either TRBD1 or TRBD2 may fit D (5 bases each). Germline CDR1 reads LNHDA; CDR2 reads SQIVND (reference sequence). The V end was cut by 4 bases, the J end by 3 bases, with 22 bases between. The CDR3 is made up of 18 amino acids. The CDR3 region has the DNA TGTGCCAGTAGTAAGAGGGCCCGGGCAGGGCAATACTACAATGAGCAGTTCTTC. Translating it yields CASSKRARAGQYYNEQFF.

The rearrangement uses TRBV4-1 and TRBJ1-3, with D unclear. The germline V and J ends were trimmed by 0 bases and 4 bases, with 13 bases remaining between them. The CDR3 runs to 16 residues. Germline V gene data show CDR1 as MGHRA and CDR2 as YSYEKL. Written as DNA, the CDR3 is TGCGCCAGCAGCCAAGACCGACCGGCGGCGGGAAACACCATATATTTT. This gives the protein CASSQDRPAAGNTIYF.